The 21 T cell receptor beta chains below all came from one sample that was sequenced in a study of T-cell reconstitution after alpha-beta-depleted transplantation in children. Molecular barcoding with unique molecular identifiers was used for the TCRbeta library. Each CDR3 protein gets one entry after TCRdb re-called the PCR reads with MiXCR. The table records roughly 400,000 distinct CDR3 sequences, approximately 20% of them present only once. Sequences were derived from PBMCs from the stem cell graft donor, sampled from the stem cell graft. Source of these receptors: a human donor who donated a stem cell graft to a child with acute myeloid leukemia.

This clonotype was observed a handful of times. The chain couples TRBV12-3 or TRBV12-4 to TRBJ1-2, with D tentatively TRBD1 (6 bases). The V end was cut by 5 bases, the J end by 4 bases, with 11 bases between. The CDR3 has 13 residues. CDR3 sequence (DNA): TGTGCCAGCAGTCGCGGGACATCCTATGGCTACACCTTC. Protein: CASSRGTSYGYTF.

This clonotype was seen a few times. The chain uses TRBV9 and TRBJ2-1, with 9 bases matching TRBD1. The ends lost 2 bases at V and 1 base at J; junction bases unmatched: 1. This CDR3 contains 15 residues. The germline gives CDR1 SGDLS, CDR2 YYNGEE. The CDR3 sequence is CASSVGTGSYNEQFF. CDR3 bases: TGTGCCAGCAGCGTCGGGACAGGGTCCTACAATGAGCAGTTCTTC.

This clonotype was recorded at least ten times. This rearrangement joins TRBV29-1 to TRBJ2-4; D is possibly TRBD1 or TRBD2 (5 bases each). Trimming pared 4 bases from V and 0 bases from J, leaving 7 bases between. Germline lookup yields CDR1 SQVTM and CDR2 ANQGSEA. This CDR3 contains 13 residues. The CDR3 DNA sequence: TGCAGCGTTGGGGACGGAGCCAAAAACATTCAGTACTTC. As protein: CSVGDGAKNIQYF.

This clonotype was found a few times. V usage is TRBV29-1 and J usage is TRBJ2-1, with 11 bases matching TRBD2. The ends lost 1 base at V and 4 bases at J; junction bases unmatched: 3. This CDR3 spans 15 amino acids. Germline V CDR1 and CDR2: SQVTM, ANQGSEA. CDR3 region: CSVEGGTSGYNEQFF. For the CDR3, the DNA is TGCAGCGTTGAAGGGGGGACTAGCGGATACAATGAGCAGTTCTTC.

The chain recombines TRBV29-1 with TRBJ2-5; D perhaps matches TRBD1 (7 bases). The germline CDR1 and CDR2 sequences are SQVTM and ANQGSEA. This CDR3 contains 13 residues. The V end lost 7 bases, the J end lost 5 bases, and 17 bases lay between the germline ends. The CDR3 region is CSARQGGTETQYF. The DNA for the CDR3 is TGCAGCGCCAGACAGGGAGGAACGGAGACCCAGTACTTC.

There are a few counts of this clonotype. V is TRBV28 and J is TRBJ2-3, with 8 bases aligning to TRBD2. V lost 6 bases to trimming and J lost 4 bases; unmatched junction nucleotides: 9. Germline CDR1 MDHEN, CDR2 SYDVKM. This CDR3 has 15 amino acids. In DNA form, the CDR3 reads TGTGCCAGCAGCCCCGTCGGGGGGGCAGCAGATACGCAGTATTTT. Translation: CASSPVGGAADTQYF.

This clonotype showed up just a few times. This chain joins TRBV7-9 and TRBJ1-5; 10 positions agree with TRBD1. CDR3 length: 15 residues. V lost 3 bases and J lost 6; bases outside the gene matches: 5. Germline V lookup: CDR1 SEHNR, CDR2 FQNEAQ (reference sequence). The DNA for the CDR3 is TGTGCCAGCAGCTTCGATGGACAGGGGGGTCAGCCCCAGCATTTT. Protein product: CASSFDGQGGQPQHF.

In its sample, this clonotype was seen many times. The CDR3 sequence is CSASGGPTFHEQFF. As DNA, the CDR3 is TGCAGTGCGAGCGGAGGGCCTACATTCCATGAGCAGTTCTTC. The chain uses TRBV20-1 and TRBJ2-1, with TRBD2 as a possible D gene (6 bases). CDR3 length: 14 residues. The V end lost 6 bases, the J end lost 8 bases, and 20 bases lay between the germline ends. Germline V gene lookup returns CDR1 DFQATT and CDR2 SNEGSKA (reference sequence).

About this clonotype: A much bigger clone sits one base away, suggesting this may be a read error. The V call is TRBV15, the J call TRBJ2-1; 8 nucleotides line up with TRBD2. Losses at the gene ends were 3 bases for V and 0 bases for J; bases not matched to a gene: 1. CDR1 and CDR2 (germline): LNHNV, YYDKDF (reference sequence). The CDR3 contains 15 residues. DNA for the CDR3: TGTGCCACCAGCAGGACTAGCGACTCCTACAATGAGCAGTTCTTC. Amino acid sequence: CATSRTSDSYNEQFF.

This clonotype was picked up many times. The DNA for the CDR3 is TGCCCCGGGGCCACAGATACGCAGTATTTT. Translating gives CPGATDTQYF. This chain uses TRBV29-1 with TRBJ2-3; D could derive from TRBD1 or TRBD2 (5 bases each). The V gene's germline CDR1 is SQVTM and CDR2 ANQGSEA. The CDR3 is 10 residues long.

This clonotype was counted once. V gene TRBV6-1 combines with J gene TRBJ2-7; no reliable D call. V lost 7 bases and J 3 bases, leaving 13 bases between the germline ends. CDR1 MNHNS and CDR2 SASEGT come from the germline V gene. This CDR3 has 13 amino acids. The CDR3 DNA is TGTGCCAGCAACGTCGGCAGGAACTACGAGCAGTACTTC. Amino acid sequence: CASNVGRNYEQYF.

V gene TRBV7-2 combines with J gene TRBJ2-1, with 12 bases identical to TRBD2. The CDR3 is made up of 17 amino acids. Germline CDR1 SGHTA, CDR2 FQGNSA. Losses at the gene ends were 4 bases for V and 0 bases for J; bases not matched to a gene: 4. Here the CDR3 reads CASSSRLAGDSYNEQFF. In nucleotides, the CDR3 is TGTGCCAGCAGCTCAAGACTAGCGGGAGACTCCTACAATGAGCAGTTCTTC.

This clonotype showed up many times. In DNA, the CDR3 is TGCGCCAGCAGCTTAGCGGGAGGAGGTGCAGATACGCAGTATTTT. This codes for CASSLAGGGADTQYF. The chain joins TRBV5-1 to TRBJ2-3, with TRBD2 identical over 9 bases. The CDR3 consists of 15 residues. V dropped 2 bases and J dropped 4; count of bases not matched to a gene: 5. CDR1 is SGHRS, CDR2 YFSETQ, per germline.

This clonotype was found a few times. This chain joins TRBV5-1 and TRBJ2-5; 7 nucleotides match TRBD2. V shed 7 bases, J shed 4 bases, and the junction held 10 bases outside the gene matches. There are 14 residues in the CDR3. Germline-derived CDR1 and CDR2 are SGHRS and YFSETQ. CDR3 loop: CASGVGQRGETQYF. CDR3 coding DNA: TGCGCCAGCGGAGTGGGGCAGCGGGGAGAGACCCAGTACTTC.

The gene calls are TRBV10-3 and TRBJ2-7, with a tentative D call TRBD1 (6 bases). CDR1 and CDR2 (germline): ENHRY, SYGVKD. The CDR3 is made up of 17 amino acids. Trimming pared 6 bases from V and 2 bases from J, leaving 23 bases between. The CDR3 DNA sequence: TGTGCCATCAGGGATGCTGATTATGGGACACCCACCTACGAGCAGTACTTC. It codes for CAIRDADYGTPTYEQYF.

The CDR3 DNA reads as TGTGCCAGCAGCCGCATAGACAGGGGTCTCGACGAGCAGTACTTC. Amino acid sequence: CASSRIDRGLDEQYF. The V gene is TRBV3-1, the J gene TRBJ2-7, with 8 bases fitting TRBD1. The length of the CDR3 is 15 residues. After removal of 4 bases from V and 5 bases from J, the junction contained 10 bases not matched to a gene. In germline, CDR1 is LGHDT, CDR2 YNNKEL (reference sequence).

In this sample, this clonotype turned up a few times. J is TRBJ2-7 and V is TRBV27; the match to TRBD1 covers 9 bases. Trimming at V came to 7 bases and at J to 3 bases, leaving 10 bases not matched to a gene. Germline-derived CDR1 and CDR2 are MNHEY and SMNVEV (reference sequence). The CDR3 extends over 15 amino acids. The CDR3: CASTPRTGERYEQYF. The DNA for the CDR3 is TGTGCCAGCACTCCTCGGACAGGGGAGCGCTACGAGCAGTACTTC.

CDR3 nucleotide sequence: TGTGCCAGCAGAAGACGCACTGGCGGGAGGTTGGTAGATACGCAGTATTTT. Translating it yields CASRRRTGGRLVDTQYF. The V and J genes are TRBV2 and TRBJ2-3; 8 nucleotides match TRBD2. The CDR3 consists of 17 residues. Germline-derived CDR1 and CDR2 are SNHLY and FYNNEI. V was pared by 6 bases and J by 5 bases, with 16 bases of the junction left unmatched.

The genes are TRBV20-1 and TRBJ2-5; 12 bases align to TRBD1. Germline-derived CDR1 and CDR2 are DFQATT and SNEGSKA (reference sequence). This CDR3 comprises 16 residues. Trimming at V came to 6 bases and at J to 5 bases, leaving 13 bases not matched to a gene. CDR3 DNA sequence: TGCAGTGCCGGGTGGGGCCGGGACAGGGGGCTTGAGACCCAGTACTTC. Encoded protein: CSAGWGRDRGLETQYF.

This clonotype has ten or more counts. The CDR3 sequence is CSAPWVQETQYF. The DNA for the CDR3 is TGCAGTGCTCCATGGGTCCAAGAGACCCAGTACTTC. This rearrangement joins TRBV20-1 to TRBJ2-5; no definite D call. V was pared by 5 bases and J by 1 base, with 8 bases between. This CDR3 is 12 amino acids long. The V gene's germline CDR1 is DFQATT and CDR2 SNEGSKA (reference sequence).

The chain recombines TRBV20-1 with TRBJ2-1, with D hard to call. The CDR3 is made up of 12 amino acids. Germline loops: CDR1 DFQATT, CDR2 SNEGSKA (reference sequence). Trimming removed 4 bases from V and 10 bases from J, with 14 bases in between. CDR3 region: CSATRLTGEQFF. The DNA for the CDR3 is TGCAGTGCTACGCGACTCACCGGCGAGCAGTTCTTC.